This TCR beta chain was sequenced during a study of response to subunit inactivated influenza vaccine. This clonotype was counted a few times. Its antigen remains unknown. Trimming shortened V by 5 bases and J by 0 bases, and 5 bases separated the two germline ends. There are 13 residues in the CDR3. Germline V gene data show CDR1 as LNHNV and CDR2 as YYDKDF (reference sequence). TCRdb re-derived calls from the RT-PCR reads in MiXCR, one entry per CDR3 protein. Here the sample spans approximately 730,000 distinct CDR3 sequences, around 13% being singletons. Study-level results: Authors suggested each seasonal flu vaccination may recruit only limited numbers of new T cells.

The chain links TRBV15 to TRBJ1-5; D not resolved. Material: PBMCs from blood, obtained less than 15 days before vaccination. The sequence was obtained from a man aged 50 to 59 who received an inactivated influenza vaccine. CDR3 region: CATSGFSNQPQHF. The CDR3 nucleotides are TGTGCCACCAGCGGATTTAGCAATCAGCCCCAGCATTTT.